The rows below give T cell receptor beta chains drawn from one sample of a study of OX40 agonist ivuxolimab in advanced cancers. Clones were read by immunoSEQ multiplex PCR, and TCRdb kept only the in-frame ones, dropping some. The table has around 50,000 clones, about 88% seen once. Here the sequenced sample was CD4+ or CD8+ T cells sorted from blood, taken in a trial of the OX40 agonist ivuxolimab. These receptors all come from an adult with an advanced solid tumor such as melanoma, head and neck, liver or kidney cancer. CDR3s leave out the opening cysteine and the closing phenylalanine or tryptophan. Fields, in order: V gene, J gene, clone size, CDR3 length, CDR3 protein. Size is omitted from some rows. Given values are once, few, many or a class for expanded clones.

>TRBV4-3|TRBJ1-5|NA|12
ASSQDINRQPQH
>TRBV27|TRBJ2-6|NA|15
ASSSRTGSSGANVLT
>TRBV2|TRBJ2-7|NA|10
ASEGSSYEQY
>TRBV5-1|TRBJ2-3|NA|14
ASSFGTGASTDTQY
>TRBV18|TRBJ1-4|NA|15
ASSAIVPGGIDEKLF
>TRBV6-5|TRBJ1-1|NA|11
ASSLGWNTEAF
>TRBV7-9|TRBJ2-3|few|13
ASSPVSGKTDTQY
>TRBV19|TRBJ1-5|NA|18
ASTLERTGALHDSNQPQH
>TRBV27|TRBJ2-7|NA|11
ASSFDRTYEQY
>TRBV5-1|TRBJ1-6|NA|12
ASSFGTANSPLH
>TRBV9|TRBJ2-1|NA|14
ASSVLGTKGVNEQF
>TRBV7-9|TRBJ1-3|once|11
ASSSASGNTIY
>TRBV7-2|TRBJ2-7|NA|11
ASRDRGRHEQY
>TRBV9|TRBJ2-1|NA|11
ASSVGNANEQF
>TRBV6-5|TRBJ1-1|NA|13
ASSFQGPMNTEAF
>TRBV28|TRBJ1-5|NA|11
ASSLWSGDPQH
>TRBV7-8|TRBJ2-2|NA|16
ASILGLAGRGSSGELF
>TRBV7-3|TRBJ2-3|NA|14
ASSIGTSGREDTQY
>TRBV6-5|TRBJ1-5|NA|12
ASSPRKGRQPQH
>TRBV6-5|TRBJ1-2|NA|13
ASRPGTGVNYGYT
>TRBV11-3|TRBJ1-1|NA|13
ASSRPPTENTEAF
>TRBV28|TRBJ1-3|once|16
ASSPGAGAYVSGNTIY
>TRBV7-9|TRBJ2-1|once|17
ASSLPSLLQLAGDNEQF
>TRBV13|TRBJ1-1|once|12
ASSLGKGWTEAF
>TRBV2|TRBJ1-1|NA|9
ASSVGVEAF
>TRBV28|TRBJ2-1|NA|16
ASSLLVLAGGLRYEQF
>TRBV6-6|TRBJ1-5|NA|8
ASSRDPIH
>TRBV7-8|TRBJ2-1|NA|10
ASVGSANEQF
>TRBV10-2|TRBJ1-1|NA|13
ASSESGGLNTEAF
>TRBV7-9|TRBJ2-1|NA|11
ASSLKGRSEQF
>TRBV7-9|TRBJ2-5|NA|10
ASSGVRKTQY
>TRBV9|TRBJ2-3|NA|15
ASSARVVGGPADTQY
>TRBV4-3|TRBJ2-2|NA|19
ASSHRWGLAGGPAGTGELF
>TRBV6-1|TRBJ1-4|NA|13
ASSPVGGTNEKLF
>TRBV19|TRBJ1-4|NA|14
ASSPRPAKYHEKLF
>TRBV27|TRBJ2-2|NA|14
ASSYEGQGNTGELF
>TRBV5-6|TRBJ2-7|NA|13
ASSLAGFSSYEQY
>TRBV13|TRBJ1-1|NA|12
ASSTTSSDTEAF
>TRBV21-1|TRBJ2-1|NA|8
ANSVSSQF
>TRBV28|TRBJ1-5|NA|13
ASSLEVQPNQPQH
>TRBV7-9|TRBJ2-4|NA|10
ASSLPDGIQY
>TRBV7-9|TRBJ2-1|once|14
ASSPGGGHSYNEQF
>TRBV13|TRBJ2-3|NA|12
ASSLTSFTDTQY
>TRBV7-9|TRBJ2-6|NA|13
ASSSRVSGANVLT
>TRBV7-9|TRBJ1-5|NA|13
ASSLGASREQPQH
>TRBV4-1|TRBJ1-1|few|13
ASSQPARMNTEAF
>TRBV9|TRBJ2-1|NA|12
ASSPTGLINEQF
>TRBV2|TRBJ2-5|NA|10
ASSGRWETQY
>TRBV7-9|TRBJ1-2|NA|10
ASSLEGTGYT
>TRBV13|TRBJ2-7|once|13
ASRSRLAGDREQY
>TRBV7-6|TRBJ2-3|NA|13
ASSSSSGRGDTQY
>TRBV5-1|TRBJ2-2|NA|12
ASSLELAGRELF
>TRBV5-4|TRBJ2-3|NA|12
ASSFRGRGDTQY
>TRBV5-6|TRBJ2-3|medium-sized|13
ASSPSGISTDTQY
>TRBV12-1|TRBJ2-3|once|14
ASSFRERDYTDTQY
>TRBV7-9|TRBJ2-3|once|12
ASFPGNPTDTQY